This T cell receptor (beta chain) was captured in a study of response to subunit inactivated influenza vaccine. Points from the study as a whole: Researchers suggested that each seasonal influenza vaccination recruits few new T cells.

One entry per CDR3 protein, called by TCRdb with MiXCR from the RT-PCR reads. The sample yields 540,000 or so distinct CDR3 sequences, roughly 13% seen once. This clonotype was seen a few times. The antigen is undetermined. CDR1 is SQVTM and CDR2 is ANQGSEA in the germline V gene. The CDR3 contains 14 residues. V was shortened by 7 bases and J by 6 bases, with 22 bases between the two germline ends. The specimen was PBMCs from blood, collected roughly 48 days after vaccination. V gene TRBV29-1 combines with J gene TRBJ2-7; no reliable D call. The clonotype comes from a man in his fifties or sixties who received an inactivated influenza vaccine. This chain's CDR3 is CSATAPDKVGEQYF. DNA of the CDR3: TGCAGCGCAACAGCTCCGGATAAAGTTGGCGAGCAGTACTTC.